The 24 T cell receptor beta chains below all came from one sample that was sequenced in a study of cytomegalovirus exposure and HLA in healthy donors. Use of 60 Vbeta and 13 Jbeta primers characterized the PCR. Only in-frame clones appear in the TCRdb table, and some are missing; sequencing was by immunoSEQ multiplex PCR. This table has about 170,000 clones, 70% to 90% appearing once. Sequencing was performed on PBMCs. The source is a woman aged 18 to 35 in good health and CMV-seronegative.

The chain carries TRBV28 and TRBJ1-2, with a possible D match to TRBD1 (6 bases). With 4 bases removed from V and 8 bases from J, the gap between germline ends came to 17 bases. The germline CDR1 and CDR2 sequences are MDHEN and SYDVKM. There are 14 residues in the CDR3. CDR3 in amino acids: CASSSPTGTYGYTF. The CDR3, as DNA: TGTGCCAGCAGTTCCCCAACAGGGACCTACGGCTACACCTTC.

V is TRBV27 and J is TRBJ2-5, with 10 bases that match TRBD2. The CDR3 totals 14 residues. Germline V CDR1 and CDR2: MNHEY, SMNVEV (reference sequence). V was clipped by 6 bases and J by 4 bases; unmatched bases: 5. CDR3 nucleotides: TGTGCCAGCAGGCAGAGCGGGAGGGGAGAGACCCAGTACTTC. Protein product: CASRQSGRGETQYF.

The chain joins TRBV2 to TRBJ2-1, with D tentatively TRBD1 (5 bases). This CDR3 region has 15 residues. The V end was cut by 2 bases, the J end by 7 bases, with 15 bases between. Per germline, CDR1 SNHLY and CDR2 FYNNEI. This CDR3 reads CASSESLGHPNEQFF. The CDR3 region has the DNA TGTGCCAGCAGTGAAAGCTTAGGACACCCGAATGAGCAGTTCTTC.

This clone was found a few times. CDR3 sequence: CASSLSAGESDTQYF. The DNA of the CDR3 is TGTGCCAGCAGTTTATCCGCAGGGGAGTCAGATACGCAGTATTTT. The chain links TRBV27 to TRBJ2-3; TRBD1 might be the D (6 bases). The CDR3 totals 15 residues. Trimming removed 0 bases at V and 4 bases at J, with 11 bases between. CDR1 and CDR2 from the germline V gene are MNHEY and SMNVEV (reference sequence).

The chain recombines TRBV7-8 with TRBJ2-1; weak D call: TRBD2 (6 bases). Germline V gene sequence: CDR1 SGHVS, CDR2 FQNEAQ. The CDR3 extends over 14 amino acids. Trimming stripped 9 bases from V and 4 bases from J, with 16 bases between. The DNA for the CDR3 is TGTGCCAGTACAGTGACCGGGACTTACAATGAGCAGTTCTTC. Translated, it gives CASTVTGTYNEQFF.

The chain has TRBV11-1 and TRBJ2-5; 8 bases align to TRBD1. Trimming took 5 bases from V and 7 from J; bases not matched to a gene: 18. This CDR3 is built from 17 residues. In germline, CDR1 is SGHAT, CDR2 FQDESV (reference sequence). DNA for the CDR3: TGTGCCAGCAGCGCAGCAGCAGGGGGCGGTTTAATGAGGACCCAGTACTTC. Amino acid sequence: CASSAAAGGGLMRTQYF. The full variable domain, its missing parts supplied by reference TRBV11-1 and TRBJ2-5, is EAEVAQSPRYKITEKSQAVAFWCDPISGHATLYWYRQILGQGPELLVQFQDESVVDDSQLPKDRFSAERLKGVDSTLKIQPAELGDSAMYLCASSAAAGGGLMRTQYFGPGTRLLVL.

CDR3 DNA: TGTGCCAGCAGCTCCGGGACTAGCGGGAGGGTCCTCTACGAGCAGTACTTC. As protein: CASSSGTSGRVLYEQYF. The chain carries TRBV7-8 and TRBJ2-7; 16 bases fit TRBD2. Losses at the gene ends were 4 bases for V and 3 bases for J; bases not matched to a gene: 6. The germline V gene encodes CDR1 SGHVS and CDR2 FQNEAQ. This CDR3 spans 17 amino acids.

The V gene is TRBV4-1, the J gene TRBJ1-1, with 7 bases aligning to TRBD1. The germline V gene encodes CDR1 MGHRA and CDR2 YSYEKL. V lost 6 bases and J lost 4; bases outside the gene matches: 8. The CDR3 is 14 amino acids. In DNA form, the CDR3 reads TGCGCCAGCAGATCGACAGGGAAGCGCACTGAAGCTTTCTTT. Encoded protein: CASRSTGKRTEAFF.

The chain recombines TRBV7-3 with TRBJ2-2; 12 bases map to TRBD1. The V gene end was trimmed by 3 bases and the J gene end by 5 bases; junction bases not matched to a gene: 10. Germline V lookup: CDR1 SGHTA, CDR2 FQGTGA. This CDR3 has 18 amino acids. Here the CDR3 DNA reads TGTGCCAGCAGCTTCGACTCGGGACAGGGGGCACGGACCGGGGAGCTGTTTTTT. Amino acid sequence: CASSFDSGQGARTGELFF.

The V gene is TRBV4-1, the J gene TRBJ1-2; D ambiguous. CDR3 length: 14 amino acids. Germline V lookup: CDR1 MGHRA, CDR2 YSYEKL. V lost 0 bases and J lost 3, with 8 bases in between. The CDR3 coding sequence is TGCGCCAGCAGCCAAGAAATGCGCTACTATGGCTACACCTTC. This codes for CASSQEMRYYGYTF.

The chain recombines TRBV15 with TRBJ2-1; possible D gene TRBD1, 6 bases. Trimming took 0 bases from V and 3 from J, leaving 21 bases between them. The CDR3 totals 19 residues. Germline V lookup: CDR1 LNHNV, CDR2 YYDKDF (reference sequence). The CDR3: CATSRDRGTSRRGYNEQFF. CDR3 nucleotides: TGTGCCACCAGCAGAGATAGGGGGACCTCAAGAAGAGGCTACAATGAGCAGTTCTTC.

CDR3 nucleotides: TGCGCCAGCAGCTGGGGGGACGGCAGTCCCCAAGAGACCCAGTACTTC. This gives the protein CASSWGDGSPQETQYF. This chain joins TRBV5-1 and TRBJ2-5; D is possibly TRBD2 (6 bases). In germline, CDR1 is SGHRS, CDR2 YFSETQ. V lost 3 bases and J 1 base, leaving 16 bases between the germline ends. This CDR3 region has 16 residues.

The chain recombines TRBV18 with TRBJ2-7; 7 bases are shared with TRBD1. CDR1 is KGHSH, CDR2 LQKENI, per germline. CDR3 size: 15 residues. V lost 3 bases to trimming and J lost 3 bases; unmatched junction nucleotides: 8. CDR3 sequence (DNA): TGTGCCAGCTCACCGGGACAGCTCTCCGTCTACGAGCAGTACTTC. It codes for CASSPGQLSVYEQYF.

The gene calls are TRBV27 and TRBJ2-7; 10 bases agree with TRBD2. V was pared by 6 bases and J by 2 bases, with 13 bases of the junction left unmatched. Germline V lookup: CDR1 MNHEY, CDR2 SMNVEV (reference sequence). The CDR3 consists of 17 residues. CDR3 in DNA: TGTGCCAGCAGGCTTACCCCTTCACTAGCGGGGACCTACGAGCAGTACTTC. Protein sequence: CASRLTPSLAGTYEQYF.

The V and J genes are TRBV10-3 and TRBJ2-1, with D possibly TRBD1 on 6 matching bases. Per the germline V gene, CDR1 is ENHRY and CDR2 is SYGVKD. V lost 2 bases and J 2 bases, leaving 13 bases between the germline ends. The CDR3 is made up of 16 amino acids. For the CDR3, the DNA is TGTGCCATCAGTGAGCCCGACAGGAGCCCCTACAATGAGCAGTTCTTC. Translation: CAISEPDRSPYNEQFF.

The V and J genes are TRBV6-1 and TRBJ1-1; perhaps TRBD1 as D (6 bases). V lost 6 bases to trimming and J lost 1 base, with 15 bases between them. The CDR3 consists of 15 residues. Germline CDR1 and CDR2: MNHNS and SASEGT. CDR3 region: CASRNSLQGNTEAFF. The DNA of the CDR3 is TGTGCCAGCAGGAATTCCTTACAGGGGAACACTGAAGCTTTCTTT.

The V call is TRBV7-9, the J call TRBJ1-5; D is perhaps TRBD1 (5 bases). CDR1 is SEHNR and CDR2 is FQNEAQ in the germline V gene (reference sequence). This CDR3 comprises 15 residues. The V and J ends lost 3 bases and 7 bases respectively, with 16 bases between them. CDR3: CASSLGGEWGQPQHF. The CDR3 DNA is TGTGCCAGCAGCTTGGGGGGTGAGTGGGGGCAGCCCCAGCATTTT.

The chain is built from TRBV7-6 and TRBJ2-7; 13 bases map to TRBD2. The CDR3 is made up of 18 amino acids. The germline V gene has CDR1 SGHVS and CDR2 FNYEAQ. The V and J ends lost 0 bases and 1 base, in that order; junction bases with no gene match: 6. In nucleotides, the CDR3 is TGTGCCAGCAGCTTAGCGGGACTAGCGGGGTCTCTATCCTACGAGCAGTACTTC. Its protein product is CASSLAGLAGSLSYEQYF.

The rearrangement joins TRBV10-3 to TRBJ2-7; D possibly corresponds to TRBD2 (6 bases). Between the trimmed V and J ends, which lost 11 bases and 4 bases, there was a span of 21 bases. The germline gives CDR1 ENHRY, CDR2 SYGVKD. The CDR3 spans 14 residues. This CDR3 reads CAVRASDQLYEQYF. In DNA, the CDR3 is TGTGCCGTTCGTGCTAGCGACCAGCTGTACGAGCAGTACTTC.

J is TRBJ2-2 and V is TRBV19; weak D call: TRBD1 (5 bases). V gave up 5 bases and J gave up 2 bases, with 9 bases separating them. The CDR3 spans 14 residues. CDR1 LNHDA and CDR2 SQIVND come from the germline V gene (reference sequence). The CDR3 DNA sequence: TGTGCCAGTAGTGTCGACAGCAACACCGGGGAGCTGTTTTTT. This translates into CASSVDSNTGELFF.

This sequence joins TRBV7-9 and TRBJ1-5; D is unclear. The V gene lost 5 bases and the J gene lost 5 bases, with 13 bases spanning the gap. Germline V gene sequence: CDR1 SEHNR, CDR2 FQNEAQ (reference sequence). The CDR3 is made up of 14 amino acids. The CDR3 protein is CASSHTEGDQPQHF. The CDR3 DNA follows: TGTGCCAGCAGCCACACGGAGGGAGATCAGCCCCAGCATTTT.

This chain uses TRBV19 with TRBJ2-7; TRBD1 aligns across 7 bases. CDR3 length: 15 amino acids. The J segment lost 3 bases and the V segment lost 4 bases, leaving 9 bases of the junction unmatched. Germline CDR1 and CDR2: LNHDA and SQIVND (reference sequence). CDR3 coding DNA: TGTGCCAGTAGTACCACAGGGGCCTCAAACTACGAGCAGTACTTC. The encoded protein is CASSTTGASNYEQYF.

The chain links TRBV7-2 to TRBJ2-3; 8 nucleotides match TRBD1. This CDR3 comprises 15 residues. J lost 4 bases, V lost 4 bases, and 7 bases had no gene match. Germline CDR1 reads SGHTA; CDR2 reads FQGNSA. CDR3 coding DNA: TGTGCCAGCAGCTCCCGGACAGGGAGCGCAGATACGCAGTATTTT. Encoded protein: CASSSRTGSADTQYF.

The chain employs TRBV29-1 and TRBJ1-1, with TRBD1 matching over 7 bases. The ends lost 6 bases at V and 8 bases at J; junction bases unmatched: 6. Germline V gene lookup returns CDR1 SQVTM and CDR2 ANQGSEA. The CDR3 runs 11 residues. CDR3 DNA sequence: TGCAGCGTAGCCCCGGGACAGGAAGCTTTCTTT. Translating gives CSVAPGQEAFF.